The 20 T cell receptor beta chains presented below share a single source sample, sequenced in a study of CD8+ T cells in alopecia areata. In each case, RNA was isolated and then reverse transcribed into cDNA as the sequencing template. Here immunoSEQ multiplex PCR was the method, and the copy in TCRdb shows in-frame clones only, minus some. The table records fewer than 250,000 clones, approximately 45% of them present only once. The treatment: oral pan-JAK inhibitor, 5-10 mg twice daily. This specimen was CD4+ T cells sorted from blood, taken at approximately week 37, from a patient treated with tofacitinib. These TCRs come from a human donor with alopecia areata.

The sample holds a few counts of this clone. The chain combines TRBV29-1 with TRBJ1-1; 9 nucleotides line up with TRBD1. Per germline, CDR1 SQVTM and CDR2 ANQGSEA. V was clipped by 6 bases and J by 4 bases; unmatched bases: 3. This CDR3 is 12 amino acids long. The CDR3 nucleotides read TGCAGCGTCGGACAGGGGCGCACTGAAGCTTTCTTT. This translates into CSVGQGRTEAFF.

Many counts were recorded for this clone. The V call is TRBV29-1, the J call TRBJ2-3, with a tentative D call TRBD1 (5 bases). This CDR3 is 13 amino acids long. Germline CDR1 is SQVTM and CDR2 is ANQGSEA. Between the trimmed V and J ends, which lost 4 bases and 2 bases, there was a span of 10 bases. The CDR3 loop reads CSVVWGSTDTQYF. The CDR3, as DNA: TGCAGCGTTGTTTGGGGCTCCACAGATACGCAGTATTTT.

This clone came up a few times. The CDR3 nucleotides read TGTGCCAGTAGTATCGAGCGGGAGGGAGCTTCCTACGAGCAGTACTTC. This translates into CASSIEREGASYEQYF. This sequence joins TRBV19 and TRBJ2-7; 10 nucleotides line up with TRBD2. The CDR3 runs to 16 residues. J gave up 1 base and V 3 bases, and 6 bases lay outside the gene matches. Germline-derived CDR1 and CDR2 are LNHDA and SQIVND (reference sequence).

This clone was counted between two and nine times. Other DNA sequences in the sample encode the same CDR3. This chain uses TRBV7-2 with TRBJ2-7; unclear D gene. The V gene lost 1 base and the J gene lost 0 bases, with 13 bases spanning the gap. The CDR3 covers 16 residues. Germline loops: CDR1 SGHTA, CDR2 FQGNSA. The CDR3 DNA reads as TGTGCCAGCAGCTTAGTTTCCAGGTCGAGCTCCTACGAGCAGTACTTC. Translation: CASSLVSRSSSYEQYF.

The chain combines TRBV19 with TRBJ1-2; TRBD1 aligns across 7 bases. V shed 6 bases and J 5 bases; nucleotides not matched to a gene: 6. The germline V gene has CDR1 LNHDA and CDR2 SQIVND (reference sequence). The CDR3 spans 13 residues. The CDR3 sequence is CASSVTGDYGYTF. DNA of the CDR3: TGTGCCAGTAGCGTTACAGGGGATTATGGCTACACCTTC.

The chain couples TRBV5-1 to TRBJ2-3; 10 positions agree with TRBD1. The germline gives CDR1 SGHRS, CDR2 YFSETQ. CDR3 length equals 15 residues. V was clipped by 3 bases and J by 3 bases; unmatched bases: 4. This CDR3 is CASSWGQGITDTQYF. CDR3 coding DNA: TGCGCCAGCAGCTGGGGACAGGGGATTACAGATACGCAGTATTTT.

CDR3 DNA: TGTGCCAGCAGCTTAAGGCAGAACACCGGGGAGCTGTTTTTT. Its protein is CASSLRQNTGELFF. The rearrangement links TRBV7-3 to TRBJ2-2; D is undetermined. The CDR3 is 14 amino acids. Germline loops: CDR1 SGHTA, CDR2 FQGTGA. V shed 1 base and J shed 1 base, with 4 bases lying between them.

In its sample, this clone was seen once. V and J are TRBV29-1 and TRBJ1-2; D is undetermined. This CDR3 region has 13 residues. Trimming shortened V by 4 bases and J by 3 bases, and 12 bases separated the two germline ends. Per the germline V gene, CDR1 is SQVTM and CDR2 is ANQGSEA. The CDR3 bases are TGCAGCGTTGGTAATGAAAAAGACTATGGCTACACCTTC. Protein: CSVGNEKDYGYTF.

This clone came up a few times. CDR3 in DNA: TGTGCCAGCAGCATAGACACTGAAGCTTTCTTT. It specifies CASSIDTEAFF. J is TRBJ1-1 and V is TRBV11-1, with D unresolved. Germline V gene sequence: CDR1 SGHAT, CDR2 FQDESV (reference sequence). The ends were cut back, 5 bases at V and 3 bases at J, with 4 bases in the middle. CDR3 length equals 11 residues.

The chain carries TRBV29-1 and TRBJ2-3; the D is unclear. CDR1 is SQVTM, CDR2 ANQGSEA, per germline. Trimming shortened V by 7 bases and J by 0 bases, and 14 bases separated the two germline ends. The CDR3 loop spans 14 amino acids. The CDR3 DNA is TGCAGCGCCGTCCCTACAGCTAGCACAGATACGCAGTATTTT. It translates to CSAVPTASTDTQYF.

The chain uses TRBV5-1 and TRBJ2-7, with D perhaps TRBD1 or TRBD2 (6 bases each). The CDR3 spans 15 residues. V was pared by 0 bases and J by 0 bases, with 10 bases between. Germline V CDR1 and CDR2: SGHRS, YFSETQ. The CDR3, as DNA: TGCGCCAGCAGCTTGGAGGGGGGAAGCTCCTACGAGCAGTACTTC. As protein: CASSLEGGSSYEQYF. Drawing the rest from reference TRBV5-1 and TRBJ2-7, the complete variable domain is KAGVTQTPRYLIKTRGQQVTLSCSPISGHRSVSWYQQTPGQGLQFLFEYFSETQRNKGNFPGRFSGRQFSNSRSEMNVSTLELGDSALYLCASSLEGGSSYEQYFGPGTRLTVT.

This CDR3 is CASSEMGRQETQYF. CDR3 nucleotides: TGTGCCAGCAGCGAAATGGGGCGGCAAGAGACCCAGTACTTC. The chain uses TRBV7-2 and TRBJ2-5; weak D call: TRBD1 (5 bases). This CDR3 is 14 amino acids long. Germline CDR1 reads SGHTA; CDR2 reads FQGNSA. Trimming removed 5 bases from V and 2 bases from J, with 12 bases in between.

This clone has more than one count but fewer than ten. This chain connects TRBV7-8 to TRBJ2-3; TRBD2 is a possible D gene (6 bases). The V gene lost 1 base and the J gene lost 1 base, with 6 bases spanning the gap. This CDR3 is built from 14 residues. Germline values: CDR1 SGHVS, CDR2 FQNEAQ. The CDR3 sequence: CASSLGLGTDTQYF. CDR3 in DNA: TGTGCCAGCAGCTTAGGACTAGGCACAGATACGCAGTATTTT. Variable domain in full (rest from reference TRBV7-8 and TRBJ2-3): GAGVSQSPRYKVAKRGQDVALRCDPISGHVSLFWYQQALGQGPEFLTYFQNEAQLDKSGLPSDRFFAERPEGSVSTLKIQRTQQEDSAVYLCASSLGLGTDTQYFGPGTRLTVL.

CDR3 sequence reads: CASSPDRNYGYTF. The CDR3 DNA sequence: TGTGCCAGCAGCCCAGACAGAAACTATGGCTACACCTTC. This chain uses TRBV7-2 with TRBJ1-2; D might be TRBD1 (5 bases). From germline, CDR1 is SGHTA and CDR2 FQGNSA. This CDR3 has 13 residues. The germline V and J ends were trimmed by 5 bases and 2 bases, with 9 bases remaining between them. The whole variable domain, remainder taken from reference TRBV7-2 and TRBJ1-2, is GAGVSQSPSNKVTEKGKDVELRCDPISGHTALYWYRQSLGQGLEFLIYFQGNSAPDKSGLPSDRFSAERTGGSVSTLTIQRTQQEDSAVYLCASSPDRNYGYTFGSGTRLTVV.

The V call is TRBV9, the J call TRBJ2-5, with D possibly being TRBD2 (6 bases). The V end lost 6 bases, the J end lost 5 bases, and 20 bases lay between the germline ends. This CDR3 spans 15 amino acids. The germline gives CDR1 SGDLS, CDR2 YYNGEE. CDR3 amino acids: CASTNNNAGGETQYF. The CDR3 region has the DNA TGTGCCAGCACCAATAACAACGCCGGAGGGGAGACCCAGTACTTC.

The rearrangement links TRBV4-3 to TRBJ1-2; 9 bases agree with TRBD1. The CDR3 spans 15 residues. The V gene's germline CDR1 is LGHNA and CDR2 YSLEER. After removal of 4 bases from V and 2 bases from J, the junction contained 5 bases not matched to a gene. The CDR3 sequence: CASSPEGTGNYGYTF. In DNA, the CDR3 is TGCGCCAGCAGCCCGGAGGGGACAGGGAACTATGGCTACACCTTC.

J is TRBJ2-7 and V is TRBV30, with D possibly TRBD2 on 6 matching bases. Germline V lookup: CDR1 GTSNPN, CDR2 SVGIG (reference sequence). CDR3 length: 14 residues. V was cut by 0 bases and J by 3 bases, with 12 bases left in between. The CDR3 DNA reads as TGTGCCTGGAGTGTCGAGGGAGGTATCTACGAGCAGTACTTC. This codes for CAWSVEGGIYEQYF.

The chain combines TRBV7-9 with TRBJ2-5, with D possibly matching TRBD1 (6 bases). The V end was cut by 3 bases, the J end by 2 bases, with 16 bases between. This CDR3 spans 16 amino acids. The germline V gene has CDR1 SEHNR and CDR2 FQNEAQ (reference sequence). This CDR3 reads CASSFEDRLGQETQYF. The CDR3 region has the DNA TGTGCCAGCAGCTTTGAAGACAGGCTCGGGCAAGAGACCCAGTACTTC.

This sequence joins TRBV4-2 and TRBJ2-3; 12 bases line up with TRBD2. Trimming removed 0 bases from V and 4 bases from J; junction bases left unmatched: 2. The CDR3 contains 16 residues. Germline V gene sequence: CDR1 LGHNA, CDR2 YNFKEQ. In DNA form, the CDR3 reads TGTGCCAGCAGCCAAGAGGGGACTAGCGGGCCAGATACGCAGTATTTT. It yields the protein CASSQEGTSGPDTQYF.

This clone came up once. The rearrangement joins TRBV27 to TRBJ2-5; 9 bases are a match to TRBD1. Looked up from germline, CDR1 is MNHEY and CDR2 is SMNVEV (reference sequence). The V and J ends lost 3 bases and 9 bases, in that order; junction bases with no gene match: 8. The CDR3 loop spans 14 amino acids. The CDR3 nucleotides are TGTGCCAGCAGTTTGGGGACAGGGCCCGCGGCCCAGTACTTC. As protein: CASSLGTGPAAQYF.